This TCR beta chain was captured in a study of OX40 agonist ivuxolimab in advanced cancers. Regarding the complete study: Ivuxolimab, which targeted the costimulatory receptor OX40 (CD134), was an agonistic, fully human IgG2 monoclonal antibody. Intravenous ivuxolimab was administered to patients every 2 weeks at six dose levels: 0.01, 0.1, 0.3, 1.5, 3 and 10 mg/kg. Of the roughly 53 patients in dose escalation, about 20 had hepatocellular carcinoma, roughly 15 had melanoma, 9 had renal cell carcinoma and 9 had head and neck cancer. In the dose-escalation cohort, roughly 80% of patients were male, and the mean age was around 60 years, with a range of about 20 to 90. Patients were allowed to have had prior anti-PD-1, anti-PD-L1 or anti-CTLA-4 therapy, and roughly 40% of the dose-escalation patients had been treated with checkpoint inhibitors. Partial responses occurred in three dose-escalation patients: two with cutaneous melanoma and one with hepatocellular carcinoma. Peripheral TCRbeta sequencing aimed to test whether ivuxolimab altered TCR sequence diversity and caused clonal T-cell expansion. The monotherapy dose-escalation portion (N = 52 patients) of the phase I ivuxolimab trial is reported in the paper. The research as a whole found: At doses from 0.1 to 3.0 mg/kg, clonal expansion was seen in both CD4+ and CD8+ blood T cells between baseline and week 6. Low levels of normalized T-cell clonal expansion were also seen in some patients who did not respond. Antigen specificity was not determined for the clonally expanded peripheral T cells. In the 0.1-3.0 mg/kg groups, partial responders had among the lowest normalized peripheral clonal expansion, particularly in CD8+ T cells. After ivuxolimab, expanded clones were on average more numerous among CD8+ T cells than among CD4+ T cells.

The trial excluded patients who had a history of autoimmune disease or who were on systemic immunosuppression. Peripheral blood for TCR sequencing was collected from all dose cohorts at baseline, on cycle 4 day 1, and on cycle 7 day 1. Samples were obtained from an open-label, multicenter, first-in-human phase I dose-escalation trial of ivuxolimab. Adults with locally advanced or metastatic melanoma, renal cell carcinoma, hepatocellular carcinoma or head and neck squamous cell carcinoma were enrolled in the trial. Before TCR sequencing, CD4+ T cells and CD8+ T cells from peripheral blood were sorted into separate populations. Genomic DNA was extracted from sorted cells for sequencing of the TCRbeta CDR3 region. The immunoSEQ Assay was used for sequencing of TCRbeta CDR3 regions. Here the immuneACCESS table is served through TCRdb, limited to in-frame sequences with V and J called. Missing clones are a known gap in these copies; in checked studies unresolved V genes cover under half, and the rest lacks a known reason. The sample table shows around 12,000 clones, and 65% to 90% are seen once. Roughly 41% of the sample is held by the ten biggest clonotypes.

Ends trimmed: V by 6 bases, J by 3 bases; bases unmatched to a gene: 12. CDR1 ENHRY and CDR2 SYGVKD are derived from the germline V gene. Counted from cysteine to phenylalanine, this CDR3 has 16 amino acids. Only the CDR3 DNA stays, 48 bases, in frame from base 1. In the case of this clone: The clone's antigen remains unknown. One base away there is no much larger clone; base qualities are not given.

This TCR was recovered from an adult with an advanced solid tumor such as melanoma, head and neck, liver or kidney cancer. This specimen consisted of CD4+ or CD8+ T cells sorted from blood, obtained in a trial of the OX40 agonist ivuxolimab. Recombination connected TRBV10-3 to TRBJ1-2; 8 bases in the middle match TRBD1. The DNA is TGTGCCATCAGCAGCGGACAGGGCGTCCCGGACTATGGCTACACCTTC. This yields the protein CAISSGQGVPDYGYTF.